Listed below are T cell receptor beta chains from one sample, sequenced in a study of blood T cell repertoires in COVID-19. This table comes from immunoSEQ multiplex PCR, and its TCRdb copy is limited to in-frame clones, with some not included. The table shows around 250,000 clones, with approximately 88% occurring only once. Sample: PBMCs or T cells enriched from blood (not recorded which). The receptor set was obtained from a woman in her thirties or forties who had been exposed to COVID-19. Both conserved end residues are part of each CDR3. Each record gives: V gene, clone size, D gene, CDR3 length, J gene, CDR3 protein, CDR3 DNA. D genes are given only for firm matches. Only some rows state a clone size, as once, few, many or a class for expanded clones.

TRBV20-1	-	TRBD2	18	TRBJ2-7	CSASPSGGRPPPPYEQYF	TGCAGTGCTAGTCCTAGCGGGGGGCGGCCCCCTCCGCCATACGAGCAGTACTTC
TRBV27	-	-	15	TRBJ1-2	CASSLRGSGNYGYTF	TGTGCCAGCAGTTTACGGGGAAGCGGGAACTATGGCTACACCTTC
TRBV27	-	-	13	TRBJ1-5	CASSFQGYQPQHF	TGTGCCAGCAGTTTTCAGGGTTATCAGCCCCAGCATTTT
TRBV5-4	-	-	14	TRBJ2-1	CASSFMAGDNEQFF	TGTGCCAGCAGCTTCATGGCGGGTGACAATGAGCAGTTCTTC
TRBV5-8	few	TRBD1	14	TRBJ1-3	CASSFGQVGNTIYF	TGTGCCAGCAGCTTCGGACAGGTTGGAAACACCATATATTTT
TRBV4-1	-	TRBD1	15	TRBJ1-5	CASSQPTRGHQPQHF	TGCGCCAGCAGCCAACCGACGAGGGGGCATCAGCCCCAGCATTTT
TRBV28	-	-	14	TRBJ1-4	CASLDRGRKEKLFF	TGTGCCAGCCTCGACCGGGGTCGGAAGGAAAAACTGTTTTTT
TRBV5-1	-	TRBD1	16	TRBJ2-2	CASSSDRGLNTGELFF	TGCGCCAGCAGCTCCGACAGGGGACTGAACACCGGGGAGCTGTTTTTT
TRBV11-2	-	-	12	TRBJ1-1	CASSRAGTEAFF	TGTGCCAGCAGCCGAGCGGGTACTGAAGCTTTCTTT
TRBV7-9	-	-	14	TRBJ2-5	CASSSPGYQETQYF	TGTGCCAGCAGCTCCCCCGGGTACCAAGAGACCCAGTACTTC
TRBV5-6	-	TRBD2	16	TRBJ2-1	CASSLGDYSSYNEQFF	TGTGCCAGCAGCTTGGGGGACTATAGCTCCTACAATGAGCAGTTCTTC
TRBV4-2	once	-	13	TRBJ2-3	CASSQLSQDTQYF	TGTGCCAGCAGCCAGCTATCGCAAGATACGCAGTATTTT
TRBV9	-	TRBD1	17	TRBJ1-2	CASSPFGGTGFSYSYTF	TGTGCCAGCAGCCCATTCGGGGGGACAGGGTTCTCTTATAGCTACACCTTC
TRBV4-1	-	-	17	TRBJ1-4	CASSPRRGMRTNEKLFF	TGCGCCAGCAGCCCCCGCCGGGGGATGAGGACTAATGAAAAACTGTTTTTT
TRBV29-1	-	-	14	TRBJ1-1	CSVLRLSMNTEAFF	TGCAGCGTCTTAAGATTAAGCATGAACACTGAAGCTTTCTTT